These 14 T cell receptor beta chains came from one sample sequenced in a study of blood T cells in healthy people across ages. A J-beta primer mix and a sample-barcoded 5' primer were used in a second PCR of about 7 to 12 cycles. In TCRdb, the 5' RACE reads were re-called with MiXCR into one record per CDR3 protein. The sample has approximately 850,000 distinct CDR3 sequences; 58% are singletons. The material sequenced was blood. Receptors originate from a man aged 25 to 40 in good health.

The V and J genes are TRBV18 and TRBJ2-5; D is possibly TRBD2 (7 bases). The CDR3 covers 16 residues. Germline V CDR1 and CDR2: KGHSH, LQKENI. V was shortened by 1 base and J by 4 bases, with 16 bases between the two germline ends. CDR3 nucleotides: TGTGCCAGCTCACCACAGTGGGGAGGGGGTCGAGAGACCCAGTACTTC. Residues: CASSPQWGGGRETQYF. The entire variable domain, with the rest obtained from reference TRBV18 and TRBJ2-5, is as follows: NAGVMQNPRHLVRRRGQEARLRCSPMKGHSHVYWYRQLPEEGLKFMVYLQKENIIDESGMPKERFSAEFPKEGPSILRIQQVVRGDSAAYFCASSPQWGGGRETQYFGPGTRLLVL.

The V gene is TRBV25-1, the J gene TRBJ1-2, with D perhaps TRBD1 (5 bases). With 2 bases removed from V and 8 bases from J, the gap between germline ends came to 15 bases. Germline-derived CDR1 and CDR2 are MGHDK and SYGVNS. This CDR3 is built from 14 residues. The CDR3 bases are TGTGCCAGCAGTGAAATGGCTGGGGCGGGGGGCTACACCTTC. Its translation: CASSEMAGAGGYTF.

The CDR3 nucleotides read TGTGCCAGCGGCTCGGGGGCTCCTCTAGCCAAAAACATTCAGTACTTC. This sequence encodes CASGSGAPLAKNIQYF. The chain combines TRBV9 with TRBJ2-4; D is tentatively TRBD1 or TRBD2 (6 bases each). The CDR3 has 16 residues. Germline V CDR1 and CDR2: SGDLS, YYNGEE. V dropped 7 bases and J dropped 0 bases, with 17 bases sitting between them. Complete variable domain (other parts from reference TRBV9 and TRBJ2-4): DSGVTQTPKHLITATGQRVTLRCSPRSGDLSVYWYQQSLDQGLQFLIQYYNGEERAKGNILERFSAQQFPDLHSELNLSSLELGDSALYFCASGSGAPLAKNIQYFGAGTRLSVL.

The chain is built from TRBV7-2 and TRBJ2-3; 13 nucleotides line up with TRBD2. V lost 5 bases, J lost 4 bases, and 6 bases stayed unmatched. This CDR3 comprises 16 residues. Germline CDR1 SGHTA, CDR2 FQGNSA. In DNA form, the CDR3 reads TGTGCCAGCAGCCCGACTAGCGGGAGGTTCTCAGATACGCAGTATTTT. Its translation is CASSPTSGRFSDTQYF.

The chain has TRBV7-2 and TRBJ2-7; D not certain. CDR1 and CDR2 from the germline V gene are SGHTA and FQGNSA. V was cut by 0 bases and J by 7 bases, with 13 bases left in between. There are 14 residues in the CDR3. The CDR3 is CASSLALGTYEQYF. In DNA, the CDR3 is TGTGCCAGCAGCTTAGCGTTGGGAACGTATGAGCAGTACTTC.

In DNA form, the CDR3 reads TGTGCCAGCAGCTTAGCGCCATACAACTATGGCTACACCTTC. It specifies CASSLAPYNYGYTF. The chain has TRBV7-2 and TRBJ1-2; D gene ambiguous. From germline, CDR1 is SGHTA and CDR2 FQGNSA. V lost 0 bases, J lost 2 bases, and 7 bases lay in between. The CDR3 is 14 amino acids.

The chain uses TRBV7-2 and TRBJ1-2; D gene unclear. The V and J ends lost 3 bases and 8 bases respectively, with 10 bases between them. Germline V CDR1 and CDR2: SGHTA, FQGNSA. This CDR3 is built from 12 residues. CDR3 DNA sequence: TGTGCCAGCAGCTTGGTGTACGGCGGCTACACCTTC. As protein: CASSLVYGGYTF.

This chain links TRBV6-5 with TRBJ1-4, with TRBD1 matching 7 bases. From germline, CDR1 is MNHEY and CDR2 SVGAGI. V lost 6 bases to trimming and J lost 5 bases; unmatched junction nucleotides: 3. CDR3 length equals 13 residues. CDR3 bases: TGTGCCAGCAGAGACAGGGTCAATGAAAAACTGTTTTTT. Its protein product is CASRDRVNEKLFF.

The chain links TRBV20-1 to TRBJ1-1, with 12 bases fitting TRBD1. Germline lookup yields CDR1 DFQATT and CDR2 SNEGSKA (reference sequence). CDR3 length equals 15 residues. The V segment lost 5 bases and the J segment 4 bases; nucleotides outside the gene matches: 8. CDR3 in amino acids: CSAAGQGAGATEAFF. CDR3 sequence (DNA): TGCAGTGCTGCGGGACAGGGGGCAGGCGCCACTGAAGCTTTCTTT.

The CDR3 DNA reads TGTGCCAGCAGTGAACTGCCGGGACAGGAGAACACCGGGGAGCTGTTTTTT. The encoded protein is CASSELPGQENTGELFF. The chain joins TRBV25-1 to TRBJ2-2; TRBD1 matches 8 bases. The CDR3 runs to 17 residues. J gave up 1 base and V 2 bases, and 6 bases lay outside the gene matches. The germline V gene encodes CDR1 MGHDK and CDR2 SYGVNS. Full variable domain (outside the CDR3, taken from reference TRBV25-1 and TRBJ2-2): EADIYQTPRYLVIGTGKKITLECSQTMGHDKMYWYQQDPGMELHLIHYSYGVNSTEKGDLSSESTVSRIRTEHFPLTLESARPSHTSQYLCASSELPGQENTGELFFGEGSRLTVL.

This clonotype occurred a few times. The CDR3 sequence is CSVDSSYNEQFF. The CDR3 DNA reads TGCAGTGTCGACTCTTCCTACAATGAGCAGTTCTTC. V is TRBV20-1 and J is TRBJ2-1, with unresolved D. V lost 7 bases to trimming and J lost 1 base, with 8 bases between them. This CDR3 is built from 12 residues. The germline gives CDR1 DFQATT, CDR2 SNEGSKA (reference sequence).

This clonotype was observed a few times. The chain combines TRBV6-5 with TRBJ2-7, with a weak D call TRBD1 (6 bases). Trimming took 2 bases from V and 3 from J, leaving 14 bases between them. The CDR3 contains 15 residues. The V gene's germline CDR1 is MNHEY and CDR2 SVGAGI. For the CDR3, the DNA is TGTGCCAGCAGTTACGTGACAGGCCAGGGCTACGAGCAGTACTTC. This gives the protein CASSYVTGQGYEQYF.

CDR3 protein: CASSPAKGDYGYTF. Here the CDR3 DNA reads TGCGCCAGCAGCCCGGCTAAGGGGGACTATGGCTACACCTTC. The chain couples TRBV5-1 to TRBJ1-2, with D possibly being TRBD1 (6 bases). CDR1 SGHRS and CDR2 YFSETQ come from the germline V gene. CDR3 length: 14 residues. Deletions cut 4 bases from V and 3 bases from J, with 13 bases between.

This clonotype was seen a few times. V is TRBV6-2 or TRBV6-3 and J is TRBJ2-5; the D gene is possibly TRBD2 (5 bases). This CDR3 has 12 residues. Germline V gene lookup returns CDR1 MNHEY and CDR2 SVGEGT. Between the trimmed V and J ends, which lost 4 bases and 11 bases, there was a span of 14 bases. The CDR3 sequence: CASSSTTNKQYF. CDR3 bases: TGTGCCAGCAGTTCAACGACTAACAAGCAGTACTTC.